The source of this TCR beta chain is a study of blood T cell repertoires in COVID-19. Across the study: Italy, Spain and the United States were the sources of the convalescent and acute COVID-19 samples. The analysed material was cDNA or gDNA that came from T cells, B-cell-depleted T cells, or PBMCs.

Seattle participants joined during active infection and were tracked over time. Germline V gene sequence: CDR1 SGHNT, CDR2 YYREEE (reference sequence). V lost 2 bases and J lost 7; bases outside the gene matches: 10. This CDR3 is built from 16 residues. Methods used by the authors: Quantification of nucleated cells was approximated via reference gene primer amplification. Data came from immunoSEQ multiplex PCR; TCRdb stores just in-frame clones and leaves some out. V and J calls plus clone size are reproduced from that table; the DNA served to infer D and trimming. The table includes roughly 410,000 clones, 75% to 90% detected once.

Sequences were obtained from peripheral blood. V usage is TRBV5-4 and J usage is TRBJ2-5; TRBD2 agrees at 11 bases. The receptor was derived from a woman aged 40 to 50 with COVID-19, enrolled during active disease. Written as DNA, the CDR3 is TGTGCCAGCAGCTTCGCCGGGACTAGCGGCGAGGGGACCCAGTACTTC. This translates into CASSFAGTSGEGTQYF. The variable domain in full, completed from reference TRBV5-4 and TRBJ2-5, reads ETGVTQSPTHLIKTRGQQVTLRCSSQSGHNTVSWYQQALGQGPQFIFQYYREEENGRGNFPPRFSGLQFPNYSSELNVNALELDDSALYLCASSFAGTSGEGTQYFGPGTRLLVL.